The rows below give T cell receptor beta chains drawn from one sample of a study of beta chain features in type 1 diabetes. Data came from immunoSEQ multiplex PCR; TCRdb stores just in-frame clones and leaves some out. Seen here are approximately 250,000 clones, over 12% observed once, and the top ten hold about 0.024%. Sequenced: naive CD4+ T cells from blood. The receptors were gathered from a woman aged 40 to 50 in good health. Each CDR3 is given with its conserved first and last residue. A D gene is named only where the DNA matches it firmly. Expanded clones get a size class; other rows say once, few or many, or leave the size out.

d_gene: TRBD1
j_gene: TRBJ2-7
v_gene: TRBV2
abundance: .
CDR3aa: CAGAEDRSSYEQYF
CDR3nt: TGTGCCGGGGCTGAGGACAGGAGCTCCTACGAGCAGTACTTC

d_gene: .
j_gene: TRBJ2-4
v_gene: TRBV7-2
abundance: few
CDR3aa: CASSLRGAKNIQYF
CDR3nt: TGTGCCAGCAGCTTAAGGGGGGCCAAAAACATTCAGTACTTC

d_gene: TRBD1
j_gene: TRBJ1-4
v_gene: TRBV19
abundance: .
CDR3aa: CASSIGQGAIPTNEKLFF
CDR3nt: TGTGCCAGTAGTATAGGGCAGGGGGCGATTCCAACTAATGAAAAACTGTTTTTT

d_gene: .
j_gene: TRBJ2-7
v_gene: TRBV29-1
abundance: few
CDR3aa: CSVEGSSYEQYF
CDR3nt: TGCAGCGTTGAGGGCAGCTCCTACGAGCAGTACTTC

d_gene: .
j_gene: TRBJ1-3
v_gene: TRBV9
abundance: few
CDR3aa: CASSSGGPSNTIYF
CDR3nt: TGTGCCAGCAGCAGCGGGGGACCGAGTAACACCATATATTTT

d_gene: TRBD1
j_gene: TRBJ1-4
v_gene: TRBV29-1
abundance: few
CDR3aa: CSATGGPSEKLFF
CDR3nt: TGCAGCGCTACAGGGGGGCCAAGTGAAAAACTGTTTTTT

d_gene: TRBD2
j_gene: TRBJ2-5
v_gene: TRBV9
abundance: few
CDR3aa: CASSVATSGGEQETQYF
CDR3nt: TGTGCCAGCAGCGTAGCAACTAGCGGGGGGGAGCAAGAGACCCAGTACTTC

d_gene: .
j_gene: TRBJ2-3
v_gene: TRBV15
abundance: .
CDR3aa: CATSRALLGSTDTQYF
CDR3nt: TGTGCCACCAGCCGCGCTTTACTAGGGAGCACAGATACGCAGTATTTT

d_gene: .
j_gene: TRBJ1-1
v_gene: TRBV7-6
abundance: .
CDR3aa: CASSAYTTTEAFF
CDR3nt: TGTGCCAGCAGCGCTTATACTACCACTGAAGCTTTCTTT

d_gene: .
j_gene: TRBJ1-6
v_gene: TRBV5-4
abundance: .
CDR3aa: CASSRQEPYNSPLHF
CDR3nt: TGTGCCAGCAGCCGACAGGAGCCTTATAATTCACCCCTCCACTTT

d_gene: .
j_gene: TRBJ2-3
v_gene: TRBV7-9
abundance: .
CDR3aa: CASSLVPGGRYTDTQYF
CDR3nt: TGTGCCAGCAGCTTAGTCCCGGGGGGCCGATACACAGATACGCAGTATTTT

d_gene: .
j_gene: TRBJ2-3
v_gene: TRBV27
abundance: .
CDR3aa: CASSLKRDTQYF
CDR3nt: TGTGCCAGCAGTTTAAAGCGGGATACGCAGTATTTT

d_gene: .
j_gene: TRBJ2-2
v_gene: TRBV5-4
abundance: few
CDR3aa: CASSLAGRGANTGELFF
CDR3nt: TGTGCCAGCAGCTTGGCCGGCAGAGGTGCGAACACCGGGGAGCTGTTTTTT

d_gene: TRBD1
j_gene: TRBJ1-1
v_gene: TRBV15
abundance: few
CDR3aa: CATSGRDRAGGTEAFF
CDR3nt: TGTGCCACCAGCGGCCGGGACAGGGCCGGAGGAACTGAAGCTTTCTTT

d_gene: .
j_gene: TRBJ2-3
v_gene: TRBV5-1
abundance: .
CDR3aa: CASSFGQITDTQYF
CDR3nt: TGCGCCAGCAGCTTTGGCCAGATAACAGATACGCAGTATTTT

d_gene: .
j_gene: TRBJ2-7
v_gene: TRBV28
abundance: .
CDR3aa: CASSPQALYEQYF
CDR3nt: TGTGCCAGCAGCCCCCAGGCCCTCTACGAGCAGTACTTC

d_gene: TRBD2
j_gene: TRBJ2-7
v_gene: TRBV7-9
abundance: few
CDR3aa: CASSLERGVTSYEQYF
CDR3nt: TGTGCCAGCAGCCTAGAGCGGGGGGTCACCTCCTACGAGCAGTACTTC

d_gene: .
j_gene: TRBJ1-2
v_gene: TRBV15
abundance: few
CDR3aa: CATSRIQANYGYTF
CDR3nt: TGTGCCACCAGCAGGATACAGGCGAACTATGGCTACACCTTC

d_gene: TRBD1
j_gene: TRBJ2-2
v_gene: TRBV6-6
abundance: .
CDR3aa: CASSGTGATGELFF
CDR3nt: TGTGCCAGCTCCGGGACAGGGGCCACCGGGGAGCTGTTTTTT

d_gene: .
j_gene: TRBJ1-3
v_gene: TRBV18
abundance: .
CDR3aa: CASSTESSGNTIYF
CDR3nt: TGTGCCAGCTCAACTGAGAGCTCTGGAAACACCATATATTTT

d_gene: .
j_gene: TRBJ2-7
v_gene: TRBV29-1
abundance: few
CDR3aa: CSVEGAHEQYF
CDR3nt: TGCAGCGTTGAGGGGGCCCACGAGCAGTACTTC

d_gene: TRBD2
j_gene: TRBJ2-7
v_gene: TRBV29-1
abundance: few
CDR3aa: CSVELTSVGVEQYF
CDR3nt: TGCAGCGTCGAACTAACTAGCGTGGGGGTCGAGCAGTACTTC

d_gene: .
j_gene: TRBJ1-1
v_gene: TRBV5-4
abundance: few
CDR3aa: CASSSGGPKVGAFF
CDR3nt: TGTGCCAGCAGCTCTGGCGGGCCCAAGGTAGGAGCTTTCTTT

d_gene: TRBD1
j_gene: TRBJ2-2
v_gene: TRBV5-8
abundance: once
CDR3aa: CASSLGTGDTGELFF
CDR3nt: TGTGCCAGCAGCTTGGGGACAGGGGATACCGGGGAGCTGTTTTTT

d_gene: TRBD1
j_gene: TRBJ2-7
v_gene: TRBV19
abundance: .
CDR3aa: CASSRGQGSYEQYF
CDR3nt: TGTGCCAGCAGTAGGGGACAGGGTTCCTACGAGCAGTACTTC

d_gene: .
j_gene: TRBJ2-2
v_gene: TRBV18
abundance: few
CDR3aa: CASSPLQSGGKAGELFF
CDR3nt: TGTGCCAGCTCACCTCTTCAGTCCGGGGGAAAGGCCGGGGAGCTGTTTTTT

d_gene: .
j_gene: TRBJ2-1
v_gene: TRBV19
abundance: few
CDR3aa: CASSIAGSASYNEQFF
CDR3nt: TGTGCCAGTAGTATAGCAGGTAGCGCCTCCTACAATGAGCAGTTCTTC

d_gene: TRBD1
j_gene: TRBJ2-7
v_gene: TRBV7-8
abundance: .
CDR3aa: CASSTPRGTAAYEQYF
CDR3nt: TGTGCCAGCAGCACCCCTAGGGGGACAGCAGCCTACGAGCAGTACTTC

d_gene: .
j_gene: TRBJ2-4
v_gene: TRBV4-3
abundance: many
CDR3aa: CASSPSTGNIQYF
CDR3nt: TGCGCCAGCAGCCCGTCGACGGGGAACATTCAGTACTTC

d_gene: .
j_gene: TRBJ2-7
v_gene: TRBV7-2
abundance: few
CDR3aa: CASSWTAGVAYEQYF
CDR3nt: TGTGCCAGCAGCTGGACCGCCGGGGTCGCCTACGAGCAGTACTTC

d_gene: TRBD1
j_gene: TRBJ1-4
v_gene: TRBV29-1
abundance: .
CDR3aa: CSVENRGEPEKLFF
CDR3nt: TGCAGCGTTGAGAACAGGGGGGAACCCGAAAAACTGTTTTTT

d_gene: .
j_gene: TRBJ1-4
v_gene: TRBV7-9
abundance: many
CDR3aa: CASSFGATNEKLFF
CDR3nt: TGTGCCAGCAGCTTCGGAGCAACTAATGAAAAACTGTTTTTT

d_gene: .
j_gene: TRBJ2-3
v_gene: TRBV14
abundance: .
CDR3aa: CASSQDRTGLRTDTQYF
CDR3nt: TGTGCCAGCAGCCAAGATCGGACAGGACTACGGACAGATACGCAGTATTTT

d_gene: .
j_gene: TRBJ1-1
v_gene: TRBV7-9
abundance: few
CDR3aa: CASGGGRTEAFF
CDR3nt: TGTGCCAGCGGGGGGGGCCGCACTGAAGCTTTCTTT

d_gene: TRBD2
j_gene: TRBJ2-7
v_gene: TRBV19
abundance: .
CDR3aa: CASSTFSGGASYEQYF
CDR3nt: TGTGCCAGTAGTACCTTTAGCGGGGGAGCCTCCTACGAGCAGTACTTC

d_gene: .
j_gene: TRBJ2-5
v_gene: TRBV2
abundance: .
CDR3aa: CASSDYGPETQYF
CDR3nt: TGTGCCAGCAGTGATTATGGGCCGGAGACCCAGTACTTC

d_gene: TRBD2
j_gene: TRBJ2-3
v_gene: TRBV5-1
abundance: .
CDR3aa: CASSPAGVPTDTQYF
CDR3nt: TGCGCCAGCAGCCCAGCGGGGGTTCCCACAGATACGCAGTATTTT

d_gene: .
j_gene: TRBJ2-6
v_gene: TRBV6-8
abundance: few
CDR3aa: CASRHRGSGANVLTF
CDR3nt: TGTGCCAGCAGACACCGGGGGTCTGGGGCCAACGTCCTGACTTTC

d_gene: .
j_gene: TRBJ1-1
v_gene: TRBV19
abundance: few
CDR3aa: CASSISGGASPEAFF
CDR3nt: TGTGCCAGTAGTATTTCCGGGGGGGCTTCCCCTGAAGCTTTCTTT

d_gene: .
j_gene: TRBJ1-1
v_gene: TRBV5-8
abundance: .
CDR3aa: CASSLAVTGIEAFF
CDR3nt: TGTGCCAGCAGCTTGGCGGTAACAGGGATCGAAGCTTTCTTT

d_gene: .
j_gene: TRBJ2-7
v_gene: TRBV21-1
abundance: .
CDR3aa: CASSKWDIWNYEQYF
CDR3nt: TGTGCCAGCAGCAAATGGGACATATGGAACTACGAGCAGTACTTC

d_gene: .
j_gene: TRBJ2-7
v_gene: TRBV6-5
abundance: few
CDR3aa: CASSTRRADEQYF
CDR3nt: TGTGCCAGCAGTACCCGGAGGGCTGACGAGCAGTACTTC

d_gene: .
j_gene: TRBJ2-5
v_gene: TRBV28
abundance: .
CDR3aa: CASRRSNQETQYF
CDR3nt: TGTGCCAGCAGACGGTCTAATCAAGAGACCCAGTACTTC

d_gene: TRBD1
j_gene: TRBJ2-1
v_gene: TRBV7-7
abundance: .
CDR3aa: CASSQGALREQFF
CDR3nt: TGTGCCAGCAGCCAGGGGGCTCTTCGAGAGCAGTTCTTC

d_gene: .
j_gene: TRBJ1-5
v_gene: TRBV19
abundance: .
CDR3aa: CASQGVRQNSNQPQHF
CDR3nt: TGTGCCTCTCAAGGGGTCAGACAGAATAGCAATCAGCCCCAGCATTTT

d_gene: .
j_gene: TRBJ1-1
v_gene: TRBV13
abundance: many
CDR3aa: CASQGSEAFF
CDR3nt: TGTGCCAGTCAGGGTTCTGAAGCTTTCTTT

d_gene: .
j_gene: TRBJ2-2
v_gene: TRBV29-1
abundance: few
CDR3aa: CSVANVLDTGELFF
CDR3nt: TGCAGCGTCGCTAATGTTCTGGACACCGGGGAGCTGTTTTTT